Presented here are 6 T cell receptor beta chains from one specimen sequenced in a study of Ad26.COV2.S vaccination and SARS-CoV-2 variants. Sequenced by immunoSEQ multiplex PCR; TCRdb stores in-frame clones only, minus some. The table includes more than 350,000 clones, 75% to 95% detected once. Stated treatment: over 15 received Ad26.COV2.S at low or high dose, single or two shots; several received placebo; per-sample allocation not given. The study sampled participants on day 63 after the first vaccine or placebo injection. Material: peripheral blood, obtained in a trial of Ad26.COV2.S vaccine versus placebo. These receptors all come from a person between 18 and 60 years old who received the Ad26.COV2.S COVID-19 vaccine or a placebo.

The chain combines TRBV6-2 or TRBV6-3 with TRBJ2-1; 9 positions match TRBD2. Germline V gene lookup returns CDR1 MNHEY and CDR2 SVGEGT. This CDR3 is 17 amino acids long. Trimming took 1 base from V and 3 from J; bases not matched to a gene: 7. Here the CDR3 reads CASSYWREGLNYNEQFF. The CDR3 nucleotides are TGTGCCAGCAGTTACTGGCGGGAGGGCCTAAACTACAATGAGCAGTTCTTC.

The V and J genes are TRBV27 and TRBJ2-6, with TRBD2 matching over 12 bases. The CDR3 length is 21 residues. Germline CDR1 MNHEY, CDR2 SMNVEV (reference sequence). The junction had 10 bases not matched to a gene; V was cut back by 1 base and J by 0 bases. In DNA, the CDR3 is TGTGCCAGCAGTTTATTGGCGCGGGCTAGCGGGAGGGACTCTGGGGCCAACGTCCTGACTTTC. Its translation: CASSLLARASGRDSGANVLTF.

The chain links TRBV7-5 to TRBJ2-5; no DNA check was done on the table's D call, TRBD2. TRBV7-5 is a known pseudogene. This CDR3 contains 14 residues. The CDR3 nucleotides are TGTGTCAGAAGCTCTAGGGGGGGCCAAGAGACCCAGTACTTC. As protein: CVRSSRGGQETQYF.

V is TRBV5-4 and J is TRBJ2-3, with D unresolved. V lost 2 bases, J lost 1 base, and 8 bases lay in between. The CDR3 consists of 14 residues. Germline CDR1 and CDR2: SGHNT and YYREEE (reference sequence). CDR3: CASSFLTGTDTQYF. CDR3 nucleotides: TGTGCCAGCAGCTTCCTGACTGGCACAGATACGCAGTATTTT.

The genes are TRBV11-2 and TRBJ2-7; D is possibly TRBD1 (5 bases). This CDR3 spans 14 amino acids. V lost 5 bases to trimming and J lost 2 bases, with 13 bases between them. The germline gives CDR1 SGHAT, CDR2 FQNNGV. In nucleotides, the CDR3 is TGTGCCAGCAGCCTCGTCAGGGCCACCTACGAGCAGTACTTC. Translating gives CASSLVRATYEQYF.

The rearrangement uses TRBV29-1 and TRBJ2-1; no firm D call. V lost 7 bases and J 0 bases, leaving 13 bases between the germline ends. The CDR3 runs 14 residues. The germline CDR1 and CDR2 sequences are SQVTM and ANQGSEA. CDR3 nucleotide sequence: TGCAGCGCCACCACCGTAGGCTCCTACAATGAGCAGTTCTTC. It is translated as CSATTVGSYNEQFF.